This T cell receptor (beta chain) was sequenced during a study of neurological immune-mediated disorders. Overall study results and limits: Phylogenetically, 18 of 34 multiple sclerosis patients' repertoires fell into one related-CDR3 cluster, a possible signature.

Over 200 million TCR-beta sequences (from 15-18 subjects) were yielded by each sequencing run. TCRdb independently ran MiXCR on the 5' RACE reads; one entry per CDR3 protein. Seen here are tens of thousands of distinct CDR3 sequences, less than 5.5% observed once, and the top ten hold 6.9%. To note about this clonotype: The antigen is undetermined.

Unsorted libraries used 2 million PBMCs kept at -80 degrees C. The CDR3 sequence is 14 residues long. After removal of 5 bases from V and 3 bases from J, the junction contained 4 bases not matched to a gene. CDR1 LGHDT and CDR2 YNNKEL come from the germline V gene (reference sequence). The V and J genes are TRBV3-1 and TRBJ2-7; TRBD1 agrees at 10 bases. This TCR was recovered from a man aged 25 to 45 with multiple sclerosis. The specimen was PBMCs. CDR3 loop: CASSAGTGDYEQYF. As DNA, the CDR3 is TGTGCCAGCAGCGCCGGGACAGGGGACTACGAGCAGTACTTC.